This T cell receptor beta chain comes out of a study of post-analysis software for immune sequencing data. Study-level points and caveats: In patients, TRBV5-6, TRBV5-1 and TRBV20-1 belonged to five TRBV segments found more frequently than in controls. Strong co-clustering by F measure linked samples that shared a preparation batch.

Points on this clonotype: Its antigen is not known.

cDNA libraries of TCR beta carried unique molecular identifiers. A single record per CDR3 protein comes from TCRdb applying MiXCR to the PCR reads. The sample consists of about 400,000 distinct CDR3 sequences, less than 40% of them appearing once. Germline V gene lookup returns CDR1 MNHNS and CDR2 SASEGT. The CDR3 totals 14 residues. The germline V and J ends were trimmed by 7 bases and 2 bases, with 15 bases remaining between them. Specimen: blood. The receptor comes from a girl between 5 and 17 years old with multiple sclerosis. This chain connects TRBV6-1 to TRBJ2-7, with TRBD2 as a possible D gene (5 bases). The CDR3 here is CASTKGQTTYEQYF. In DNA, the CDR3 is TGTGCCAGCACCAAGGGTCAGACTACCTACGAGCAGTACTTC.